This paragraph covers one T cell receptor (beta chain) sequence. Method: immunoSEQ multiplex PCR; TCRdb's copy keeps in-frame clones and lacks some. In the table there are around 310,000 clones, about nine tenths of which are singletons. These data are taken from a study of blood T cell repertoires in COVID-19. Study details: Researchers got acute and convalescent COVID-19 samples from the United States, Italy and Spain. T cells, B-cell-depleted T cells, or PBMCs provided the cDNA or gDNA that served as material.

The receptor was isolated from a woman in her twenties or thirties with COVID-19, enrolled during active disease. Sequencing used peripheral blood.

CDR3 nucleotide sequence: TGTGCCACCAGCAGATCCGAGGGAGGTGTCCTACGATCACAGTACTTC. Protein sequence: CATSRSEGGVLRSQYF. This sequence joins TRBV15 and TRBJ2-7; perhaps TRBD2 as D (6 bases). The length of the CDR3 is 16 residues. Germline CDR1 reads LNHNV; CDR2 reads YYDKDF (reference sequence). V gave up 2 bases and J gave up 10 bases, with 24 bases separating them.